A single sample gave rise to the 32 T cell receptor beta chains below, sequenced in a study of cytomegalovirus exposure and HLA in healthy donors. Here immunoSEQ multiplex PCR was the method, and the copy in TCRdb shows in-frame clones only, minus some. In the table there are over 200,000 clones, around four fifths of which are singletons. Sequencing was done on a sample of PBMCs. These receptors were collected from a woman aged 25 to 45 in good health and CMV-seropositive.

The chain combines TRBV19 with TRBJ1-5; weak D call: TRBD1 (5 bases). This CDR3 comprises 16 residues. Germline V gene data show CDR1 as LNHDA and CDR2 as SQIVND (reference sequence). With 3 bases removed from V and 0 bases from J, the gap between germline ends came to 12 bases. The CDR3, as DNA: TGTGCCAGTAGTATCTTCCGGGACGGTAGCAATCAGCCCCAGCATTTT. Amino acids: CASSIFRDGSNQPQHF.

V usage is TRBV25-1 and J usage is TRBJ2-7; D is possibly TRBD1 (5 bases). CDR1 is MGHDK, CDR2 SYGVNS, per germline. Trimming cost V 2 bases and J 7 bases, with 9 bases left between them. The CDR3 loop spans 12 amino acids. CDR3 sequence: CASSELGEEQYF. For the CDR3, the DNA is TGTGCCAGCAGTGAACTAGGGGAAGAGCAGTACTTC.

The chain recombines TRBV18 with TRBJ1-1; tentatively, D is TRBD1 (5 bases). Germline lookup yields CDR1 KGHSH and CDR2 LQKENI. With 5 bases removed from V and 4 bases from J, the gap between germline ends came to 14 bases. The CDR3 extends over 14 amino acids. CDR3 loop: CASSLGLRRTEAFF. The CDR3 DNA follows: TGTGCCAGCTCATTGGGACTACGGCGCACTGAAGCTTTCTTT.

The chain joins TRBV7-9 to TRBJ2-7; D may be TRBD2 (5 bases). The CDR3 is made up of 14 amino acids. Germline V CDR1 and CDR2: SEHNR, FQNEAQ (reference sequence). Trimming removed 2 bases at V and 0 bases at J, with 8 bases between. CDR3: CASSLPGSSYEQYF. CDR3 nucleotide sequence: TGTGCCAGCAGCTTACCGGGGAGCTCCTACGAGCAGTACTTC.

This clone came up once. This CDR3 is CASSFQTRDWTQYF. The CDR3 coding sequence is TGTGCCAGCAGTTTCCAGACCCGTGATTGGACCCAGTACTTC. The chain has TRBV28 and TRBJ2-5; D unclear. The CDR3 runs 14 residues. The germline V gene has CDR1 MDHEN and CDR2 SYDVKM. Trimming left V 3 bases short and J 7 bases short, with 15 bases between.

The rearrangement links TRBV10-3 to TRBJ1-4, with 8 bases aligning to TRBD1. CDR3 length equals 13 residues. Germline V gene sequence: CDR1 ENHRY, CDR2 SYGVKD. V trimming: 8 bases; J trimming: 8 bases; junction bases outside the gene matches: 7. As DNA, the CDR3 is TGTGCCATCTCAGGGGGCCCCGAGGAAAAACTGTTTTTT. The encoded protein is CAISGGPEEKLFF.

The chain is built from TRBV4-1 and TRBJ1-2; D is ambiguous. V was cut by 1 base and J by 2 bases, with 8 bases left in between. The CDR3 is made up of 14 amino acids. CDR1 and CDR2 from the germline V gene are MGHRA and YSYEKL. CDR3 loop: CASSQVSQNYGYTF. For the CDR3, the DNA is TGCGCCAGCAGCCAAGTCTCTCAGAACTATGGCTACACCTTC.

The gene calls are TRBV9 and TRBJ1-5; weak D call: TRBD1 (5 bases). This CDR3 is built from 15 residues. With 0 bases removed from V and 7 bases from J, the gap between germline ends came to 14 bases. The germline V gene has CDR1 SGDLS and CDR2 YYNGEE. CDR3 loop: CASSVEGQEKQPQHF. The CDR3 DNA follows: TGTGCCAGCAGCGTAGAGGGGCAGGAGAAGCAGCCCCAGCATTTT.

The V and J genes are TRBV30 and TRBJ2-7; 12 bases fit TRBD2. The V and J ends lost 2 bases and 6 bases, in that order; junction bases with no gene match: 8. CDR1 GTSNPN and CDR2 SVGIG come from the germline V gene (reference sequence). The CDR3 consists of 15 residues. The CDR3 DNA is TGTGCCTGGAGTCCAAGACTAGCGGGAGTGGGCGAGCAGTACTTC. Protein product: CAWSPRLAGVGEQYF.

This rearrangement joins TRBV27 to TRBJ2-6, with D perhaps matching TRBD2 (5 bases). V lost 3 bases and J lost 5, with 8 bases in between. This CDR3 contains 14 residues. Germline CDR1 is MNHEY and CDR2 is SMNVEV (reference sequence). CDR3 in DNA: TGTGCCAGCAGTTTGACTATTTGGGCCAACGTCCTGACTTTC. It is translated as CASSLTIWANVLTF.

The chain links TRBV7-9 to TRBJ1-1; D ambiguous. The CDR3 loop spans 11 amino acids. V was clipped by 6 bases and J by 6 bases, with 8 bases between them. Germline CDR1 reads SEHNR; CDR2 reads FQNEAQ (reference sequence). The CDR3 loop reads CASSLPSEAFF. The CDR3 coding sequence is TGTGCCAGCAGTTTGCCCTCTGAAGCTTTCTTT.

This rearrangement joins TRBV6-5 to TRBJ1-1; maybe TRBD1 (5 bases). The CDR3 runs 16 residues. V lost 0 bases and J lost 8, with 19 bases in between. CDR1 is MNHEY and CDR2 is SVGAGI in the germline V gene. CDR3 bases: TGTGCCAGCAGTTACTCGATGGCAGGGAGAGTAACCGAAGCTTTCTTT. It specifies CASSYSMAGRVTEAFF.

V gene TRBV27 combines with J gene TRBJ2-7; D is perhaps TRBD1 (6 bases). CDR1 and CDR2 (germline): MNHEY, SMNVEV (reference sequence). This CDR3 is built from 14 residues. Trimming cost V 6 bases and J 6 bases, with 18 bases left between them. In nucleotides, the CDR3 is TGTGCCAGCAGACTGACAGGAGCCCCGGGCGAGCAGTACTTC. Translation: CASRLTGAPGEQYF.

The CDR3 loop reads CASSEALGRNYGYTF. The CDR3 DNA follows: TGTGCCAGCAGTGAAGCGCTAGGACGGAACTATGGCTACACCTTC. The chain has TRBV6-1 and TRBJ1-2; unclear D gene. The germline V and J ends were trimmed by 0 bases and 2 bases, with 10 bases remaining between them. This CDR3 spans 15 amino acids. From germline, CDR1 is MNHNS and CDR2 SASEGT.

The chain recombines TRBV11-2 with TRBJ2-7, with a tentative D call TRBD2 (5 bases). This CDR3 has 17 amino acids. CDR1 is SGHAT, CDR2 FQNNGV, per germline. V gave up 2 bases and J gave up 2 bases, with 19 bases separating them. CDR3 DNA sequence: TGTGCCAGCAGCTTACCCAATACTAGATTCCTCCCCTACGAGCAGTACTTC. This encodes CASSLPNTRFLPYEQYF.

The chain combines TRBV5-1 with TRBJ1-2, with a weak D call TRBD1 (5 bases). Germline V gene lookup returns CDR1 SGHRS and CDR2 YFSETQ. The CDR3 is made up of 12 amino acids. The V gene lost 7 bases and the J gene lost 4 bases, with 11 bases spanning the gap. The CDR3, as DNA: TGCGCCAGCCGGGAGGGGAGCTATGGCTACACCTTC. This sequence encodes CASREGSYGYTF.

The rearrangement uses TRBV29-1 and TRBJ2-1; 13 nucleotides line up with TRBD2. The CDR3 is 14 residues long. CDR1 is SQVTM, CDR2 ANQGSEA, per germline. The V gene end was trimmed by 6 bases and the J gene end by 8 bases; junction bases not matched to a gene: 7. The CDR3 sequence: CSVSGLAGVDEQFF. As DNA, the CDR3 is TGCAGCGTCTCTGGACTAGCGGGAGTAGATGAGCAGTTCTTC.

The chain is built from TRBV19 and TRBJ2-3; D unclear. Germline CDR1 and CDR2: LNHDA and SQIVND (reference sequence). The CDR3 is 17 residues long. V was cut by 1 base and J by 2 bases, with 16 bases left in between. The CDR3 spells CASSIGLGALDTDTQYF. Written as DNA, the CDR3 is TGTGCCAGTAGTATAGGACTCGGAGCCCTTGACACAGATACGCAGTATTTT.

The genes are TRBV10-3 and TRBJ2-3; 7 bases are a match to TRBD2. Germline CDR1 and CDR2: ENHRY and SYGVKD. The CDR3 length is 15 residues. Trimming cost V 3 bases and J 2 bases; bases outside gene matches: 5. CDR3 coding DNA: TGTGCCATCAGTGATGGCGGGAGAGTCACAGATACGCAGTATTTT. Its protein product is CAISDGGRVTDTQYF.

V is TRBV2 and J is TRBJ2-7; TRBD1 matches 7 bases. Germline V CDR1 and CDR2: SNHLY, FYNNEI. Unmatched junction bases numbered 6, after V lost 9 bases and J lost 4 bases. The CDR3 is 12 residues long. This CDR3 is CASRQGRYEQYF. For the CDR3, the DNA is TGTGCCAGTCGACAGGGCCGATACGAGCAGTACTTC.

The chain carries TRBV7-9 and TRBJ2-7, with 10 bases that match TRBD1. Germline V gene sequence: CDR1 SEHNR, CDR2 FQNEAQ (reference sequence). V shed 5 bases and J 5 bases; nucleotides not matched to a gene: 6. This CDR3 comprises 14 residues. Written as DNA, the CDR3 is TGTGCCAGCAGCCCTGGACAGGGGGTGAACGAGCAGTACTTC. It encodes CASSPGQGVNEQYF.

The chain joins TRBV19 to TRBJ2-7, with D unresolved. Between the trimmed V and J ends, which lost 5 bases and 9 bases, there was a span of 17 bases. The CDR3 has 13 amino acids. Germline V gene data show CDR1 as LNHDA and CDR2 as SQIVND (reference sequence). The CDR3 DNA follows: TGTGCCAGTAGTCCGGCCCTCGAAGATTGGCAGTACTTC. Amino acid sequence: CASSPALEDWQYF.

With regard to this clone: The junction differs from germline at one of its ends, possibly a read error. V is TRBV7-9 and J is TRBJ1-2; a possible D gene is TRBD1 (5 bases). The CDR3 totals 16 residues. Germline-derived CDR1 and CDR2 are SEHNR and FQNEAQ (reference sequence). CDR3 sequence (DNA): TGTGCCAGCACCTTACTTAGGGGAGCTTCGGCCTATGGCTACACCTTC. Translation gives CASTLLRGASAYGYTF.

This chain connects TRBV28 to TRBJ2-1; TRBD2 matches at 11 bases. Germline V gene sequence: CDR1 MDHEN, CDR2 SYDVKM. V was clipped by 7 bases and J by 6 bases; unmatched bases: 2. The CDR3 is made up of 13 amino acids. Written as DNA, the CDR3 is TGTGCCAGCACGGGGACTAGCGGCAATGAGCAGTTCTTC. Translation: CASTGTSGNEQFF.

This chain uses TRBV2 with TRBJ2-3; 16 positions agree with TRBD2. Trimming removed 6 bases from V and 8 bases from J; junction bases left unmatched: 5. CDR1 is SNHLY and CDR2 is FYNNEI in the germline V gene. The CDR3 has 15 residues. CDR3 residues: CASSGTSGRAGTQYF. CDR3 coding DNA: TGTGCCAGCAGCGGGACTAGCGGGAGGGCCGGTACGCAGTATTTT.

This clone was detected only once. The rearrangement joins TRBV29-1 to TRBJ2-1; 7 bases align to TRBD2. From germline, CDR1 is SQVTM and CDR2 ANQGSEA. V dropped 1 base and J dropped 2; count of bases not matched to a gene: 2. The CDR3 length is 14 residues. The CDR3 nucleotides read TGCAGCGTTGAAGGTACTAGCGCCTACAATGAGCAGTTCTTC. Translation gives CSVEGTSAYNEQFF.

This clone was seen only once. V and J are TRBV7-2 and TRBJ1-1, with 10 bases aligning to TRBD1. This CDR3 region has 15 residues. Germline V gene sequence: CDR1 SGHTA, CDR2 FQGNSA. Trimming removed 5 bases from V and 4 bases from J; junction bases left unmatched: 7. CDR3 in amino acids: CASSVTGTGATEAFF. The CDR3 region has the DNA TGTGCCAGCAGCGTGACCGGGACAGGGGCCACTGAAGCTTTCTTT.

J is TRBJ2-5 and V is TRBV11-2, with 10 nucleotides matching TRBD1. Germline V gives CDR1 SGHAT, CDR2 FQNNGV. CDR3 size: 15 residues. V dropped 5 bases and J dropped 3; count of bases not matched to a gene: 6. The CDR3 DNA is TGTGCCAGCAGCCTAAGGGACAGGGGAAAAGAGACCCAGTACTTC. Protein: CASSLRDRGKETQYF.

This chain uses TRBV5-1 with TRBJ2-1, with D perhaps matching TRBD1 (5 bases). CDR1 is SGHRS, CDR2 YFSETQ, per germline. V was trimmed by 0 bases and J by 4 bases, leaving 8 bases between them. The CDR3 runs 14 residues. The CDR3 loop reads CASSLGGLYNEQFF. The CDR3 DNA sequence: TGCGCCAGCAGCTTGGGGGGCTTATACAATGAGCAGTTCTTC.

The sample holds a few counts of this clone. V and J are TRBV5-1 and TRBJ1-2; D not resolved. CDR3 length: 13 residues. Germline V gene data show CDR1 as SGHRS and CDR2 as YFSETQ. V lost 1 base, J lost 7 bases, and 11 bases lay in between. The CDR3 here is CASSLQERRGYTF. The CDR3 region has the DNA TGCGCCAGCAGCTTGCAGGAACGGCGTGGCTACACCTTC.

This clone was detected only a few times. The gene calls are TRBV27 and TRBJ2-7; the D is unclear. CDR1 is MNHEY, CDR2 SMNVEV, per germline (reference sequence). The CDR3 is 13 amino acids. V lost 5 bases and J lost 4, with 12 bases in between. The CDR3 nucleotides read TGTGCCAGCAGTCCCGAGGTCGGTTACGAGCAGTACTTC. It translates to CASSPEVGYEQYF.

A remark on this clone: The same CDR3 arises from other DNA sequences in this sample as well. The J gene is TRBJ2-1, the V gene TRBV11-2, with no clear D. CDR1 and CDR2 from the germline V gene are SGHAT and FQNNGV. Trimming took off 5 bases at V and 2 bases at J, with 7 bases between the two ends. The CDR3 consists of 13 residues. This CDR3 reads CASSLTAYNEQFF. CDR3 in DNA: TGTGCCAGCAGCCTAACTGCCTACAATGAGCAGTTCTTC.